This T cell receptor beta chain was identified during a study of T cells expressing NK-cell markers. At the level of the study: The TCR beta repertoires originated in sorted CD3+CD56+NKG2C+, CD3+CD56+NKG2C- and CD3+CD56-NKG2C+ T cells. Study findings and constraints: The study found dominant NKG2C+ clonotypes at roughly 1.0-7.0% of CD8+ T cells in roughly six donors. One observes that, in several donors, these clonotypes were also the leading ones within the CD3+CD56-NKG2C+ fraction.

TCRdb reanalyzed the 5' RACE reads, giving one entry per CDR3 protein sequence and no DNA. The specimen's table records 120,000 to 150,000 distinct CDR3 sequences. Details on this clonotype: Its antigen is unidentified.

The CDR3 is 15 residues long. This sequence originates from a man aged 18 to 35 in good health. What was sequenced was blood T cells: a sorted CD56 or NKG2C T cell subset, CD4+ or CD8+ T cells, or bulk PBMC T cells (not recorded which). V gene TRBV12-3 or TRBV12-4 combines with J gene TRBJ2-1; TCRdb's D call, TRBD2, is unchecked because there is no DNA. The CDR3: CASSLGGGLYNEQFF.